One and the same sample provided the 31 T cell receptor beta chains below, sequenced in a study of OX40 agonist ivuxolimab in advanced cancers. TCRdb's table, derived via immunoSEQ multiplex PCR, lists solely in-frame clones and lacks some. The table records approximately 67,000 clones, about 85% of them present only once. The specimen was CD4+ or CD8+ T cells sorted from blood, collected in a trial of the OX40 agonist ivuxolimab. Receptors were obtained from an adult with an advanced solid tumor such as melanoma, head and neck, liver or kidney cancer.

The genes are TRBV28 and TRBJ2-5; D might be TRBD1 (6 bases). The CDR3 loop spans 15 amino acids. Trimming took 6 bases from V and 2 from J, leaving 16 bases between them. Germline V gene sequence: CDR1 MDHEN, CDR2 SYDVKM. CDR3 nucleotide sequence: TGTGCCAGCAGCAATAGAATGACAGGACAAGAGACCCAGTACTTC. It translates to CASSNRMTGQETQYF.

Here the CDR3 reads CASSLARFRGGGYEQYF. The CDR3 DNA sequence: TGTGCCAGCAGCTTAGCGAGATTTCGGGGAGGCGGGTACGAGCAGTACTTC. The chain joins TRBV7-8 to TRBJ2-7; TRBD2 might be the D (6 bases). This CDR3 has 17 amino acids. The germline V gene has CDR1 SGHVS and CDR2 FQNEAQ. The V end lost 0 bases, the J end lost 4 bases, and 19 bases lay between the germline ends.

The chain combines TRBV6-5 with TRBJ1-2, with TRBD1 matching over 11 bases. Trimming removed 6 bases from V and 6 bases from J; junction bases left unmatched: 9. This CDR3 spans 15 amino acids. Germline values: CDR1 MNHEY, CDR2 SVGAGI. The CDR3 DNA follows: TGTGCCAGCAGACGGAGTCGGGACAGGGGGAATGGCTACACCTTC. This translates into CASRRSRDRGNGYTF.

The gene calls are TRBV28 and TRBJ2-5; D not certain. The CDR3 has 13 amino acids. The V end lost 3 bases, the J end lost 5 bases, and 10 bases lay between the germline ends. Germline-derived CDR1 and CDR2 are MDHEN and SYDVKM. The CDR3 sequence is CASSLELRETQYF. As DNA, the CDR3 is TGTGCCAGCAGTTTGGAGCTCCGTGAGACCCAGTACTTC.

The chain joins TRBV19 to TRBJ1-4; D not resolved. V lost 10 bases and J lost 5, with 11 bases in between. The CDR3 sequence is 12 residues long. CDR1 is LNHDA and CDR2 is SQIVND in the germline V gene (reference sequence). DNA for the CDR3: TGTGCCACCAGTCGAGGGAATGAAAAACTGTTTTTT. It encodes CATSRGNEKLFF. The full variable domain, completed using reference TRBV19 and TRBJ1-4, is DGGITQSPKYLFRKEGQNVTLSCEQNLNHDAMYWYRQDPGQGLRLIYYSQIVNDFQKGDIAEGYSVSREKKESFPLTVTSAQKNPTAFYLCATSRGNEKLFFGSGTQLSVL.

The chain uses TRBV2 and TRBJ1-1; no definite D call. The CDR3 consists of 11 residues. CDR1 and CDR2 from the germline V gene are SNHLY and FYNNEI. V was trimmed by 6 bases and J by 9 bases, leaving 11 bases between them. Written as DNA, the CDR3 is TGTGCCAGCAGCTTGGATTATCAAGCTTTCTTT. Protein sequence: CASSLDYQAFF.

As DNA, the CDR3 is TGTGCCAGTAGTATTGACAGGGGGCCTGTAGAGACCCAGTACTTC. Its translation is CASSIDRGPVETQYF. This chain uses TRBV19 with TRBJ2-5, with 10 bases lining up with TRBD1. Germline V lookup: CDR1 LNHDA, CDR2 SQIVND (reference sequence). With 3 bases clipped from V and 4 bases from J, the junction kept 5 bases outside the gene matches. The CDR3 spans 15 residues.

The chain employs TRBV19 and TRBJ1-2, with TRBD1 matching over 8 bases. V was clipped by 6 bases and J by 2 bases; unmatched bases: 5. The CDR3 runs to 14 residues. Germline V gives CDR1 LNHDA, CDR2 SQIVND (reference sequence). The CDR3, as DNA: TGTGCCAGTAGACCGGGACAGGCGAACTATGGCTACACCTTC. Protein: CASRPGQANYGYTF.

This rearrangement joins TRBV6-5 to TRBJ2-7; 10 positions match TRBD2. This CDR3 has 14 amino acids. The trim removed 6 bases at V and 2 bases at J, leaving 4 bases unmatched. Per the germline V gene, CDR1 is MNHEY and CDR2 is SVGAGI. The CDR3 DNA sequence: TGTGCCAGCAGACCAGCGGGGGGGCCCTACGAGCAGTACTTC. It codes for CASRPAGGPYEQYF.

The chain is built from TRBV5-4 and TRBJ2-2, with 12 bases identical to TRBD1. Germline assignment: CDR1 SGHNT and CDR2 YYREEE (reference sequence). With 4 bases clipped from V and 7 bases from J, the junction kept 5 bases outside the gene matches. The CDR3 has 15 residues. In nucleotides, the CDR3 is TGTGCCAGCAGCGTCCGGGACAGGGGGCTCGGGGAGCTGTTTTTT. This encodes CASSVRDRGLGELFF.

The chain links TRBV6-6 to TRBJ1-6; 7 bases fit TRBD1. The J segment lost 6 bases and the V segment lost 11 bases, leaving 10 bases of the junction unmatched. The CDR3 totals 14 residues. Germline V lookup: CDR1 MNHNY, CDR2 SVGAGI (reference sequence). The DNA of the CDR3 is TGTGCCGGACAAAAGGGGGCAGGTAATTCACCCCTCCACTTT. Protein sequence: CAGQKGAGNSPLHF.

The CDR3 spells CASSKIAETQYF. Written as DNA, the CDR3 is TGTGCCAGCAGTAAGATTGCGGAGACCCAGTACTTC. V and J are TRBV2 and TRBJ2-5; no clear D. Trimming took 5 bases from V and 5 from J, leaving 9 bases between them. CDR1 is SNHLY, CDR2 FYNNEI, per germline. CDR3 length: 12 residues.

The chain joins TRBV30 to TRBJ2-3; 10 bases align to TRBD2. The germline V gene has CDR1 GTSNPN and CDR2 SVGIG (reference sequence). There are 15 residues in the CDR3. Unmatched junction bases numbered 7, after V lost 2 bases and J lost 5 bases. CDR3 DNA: TGTGCCTGGAGTCTCCTAGCGGGAGAGGGAGATACGCAGTATTTT. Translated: CAWSLLAGEGDTQYF.

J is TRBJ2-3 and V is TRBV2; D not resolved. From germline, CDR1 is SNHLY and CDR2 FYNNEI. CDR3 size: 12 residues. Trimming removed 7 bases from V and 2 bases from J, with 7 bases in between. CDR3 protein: CASKDLTDTQYF. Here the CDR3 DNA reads TGTGCCAGCAAGGACCTCACAGATACGCAGTATTTT.

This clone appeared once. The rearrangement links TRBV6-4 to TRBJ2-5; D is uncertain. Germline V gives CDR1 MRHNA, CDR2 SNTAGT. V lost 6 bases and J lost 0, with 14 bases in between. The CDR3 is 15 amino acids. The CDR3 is CASSHPAWYQETQYF. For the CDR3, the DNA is TGTGCCAGCAGCCACCCAGCATGGTACCAAGAGACCCAGTACTTC.

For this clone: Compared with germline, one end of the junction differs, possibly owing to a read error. In nucleotides, the CDR3 is TGTGCCAGCACTGAACTGGAGAACACTGAAGCTTTCTTT. Protein: CASTELENTEAFF. V is TRBV2 and J is TRBJ1-1, with no clear D. The germline CDR1 and CDR2 sequences are SNHLY and FYNNEI. This CDR3 contains 13 residues.

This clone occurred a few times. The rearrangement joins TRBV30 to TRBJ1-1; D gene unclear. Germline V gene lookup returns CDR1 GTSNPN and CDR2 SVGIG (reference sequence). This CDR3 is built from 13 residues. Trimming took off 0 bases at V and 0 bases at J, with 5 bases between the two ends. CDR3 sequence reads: CAWSVQMNTEAFF. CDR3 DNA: TGTGCCTGGAGTGTACAGATGAACACTGAAGCTTTCTTT.

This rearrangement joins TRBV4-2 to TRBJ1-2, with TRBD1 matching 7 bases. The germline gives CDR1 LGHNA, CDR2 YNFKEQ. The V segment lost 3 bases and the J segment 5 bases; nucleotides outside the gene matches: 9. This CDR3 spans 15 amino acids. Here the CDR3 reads CASSQIQGNGYGYTF. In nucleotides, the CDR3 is TGTGCCAGCAGCCAGATACAGGGGAATGGGTATGGCTACACCTTC.

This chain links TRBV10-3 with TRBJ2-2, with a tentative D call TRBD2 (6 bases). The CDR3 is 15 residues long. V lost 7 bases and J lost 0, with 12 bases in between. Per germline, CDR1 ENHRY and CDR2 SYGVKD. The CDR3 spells CAITPAGPNTGELFF. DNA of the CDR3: TGTGCCATCACGCCGGCGGGGCCGAACACCGGGGAGCTGTTTTTT.

The chain's CDR3 is CASSSSGGNNEQFF. CDR3 nucleotides: TGCGCCAGCAGCTCCAGCGGGGGGAACAATGAGCAGTTCTTC. This sequence joins TRBV5-1 and TRBJ2-1; 9 positions match TRBD2. Unmatched junction bases numbered 3, after V lost 3 bases and J lost 5 bases. The length of the CDR3 is 14 residues. Germline CDR1 reads SGHRS; CDR2 reads YFSETQ.

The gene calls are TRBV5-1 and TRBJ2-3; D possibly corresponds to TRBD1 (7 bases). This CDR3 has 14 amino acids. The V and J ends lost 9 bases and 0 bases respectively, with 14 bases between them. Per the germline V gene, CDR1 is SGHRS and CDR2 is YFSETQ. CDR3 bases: TGCGCCACAGGGGGTGGGACTAGCACAGATACGCAGTATTTT. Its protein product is CATGGGTSTDTQYF.

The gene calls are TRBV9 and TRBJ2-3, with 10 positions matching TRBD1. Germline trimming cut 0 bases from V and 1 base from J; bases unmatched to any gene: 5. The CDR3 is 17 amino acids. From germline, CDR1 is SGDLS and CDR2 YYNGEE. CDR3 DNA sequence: TGTGCCAGCAGCGTAGAGGGCGGGACAGGGGGCACAGATACGCAGTATTTT. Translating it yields CASSVEGGTGGTDTQYF. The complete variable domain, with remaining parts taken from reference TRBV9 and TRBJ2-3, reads DSGVTQTPKHLITATGQRVTLRCSPRSGDLSVYWYQQSLDQGLQFLIQYYNGEERAKGNILERFSAQQFPDLHSELNLSSLELGDSALYFCASSVEGGTGGTDTQYFGPGTRLTVL.

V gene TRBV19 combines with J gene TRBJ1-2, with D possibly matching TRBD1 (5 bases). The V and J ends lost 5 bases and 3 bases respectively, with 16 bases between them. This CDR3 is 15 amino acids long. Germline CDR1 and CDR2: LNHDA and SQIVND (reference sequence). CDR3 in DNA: TGTGCCAGTAGTCCCCCGTGGGGGGGGGACTATGGCTACACCTTC. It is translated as CASSPPWGGDYGYTF.

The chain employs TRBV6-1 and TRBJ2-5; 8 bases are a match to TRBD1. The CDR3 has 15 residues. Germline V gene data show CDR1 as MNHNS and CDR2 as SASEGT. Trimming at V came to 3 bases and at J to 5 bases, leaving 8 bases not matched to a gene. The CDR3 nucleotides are TGTGCCAGCAGTGAGTCCAGGGGGCTAATGGAGACCCAGTACTTC. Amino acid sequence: CASSESRGLMETQYF.

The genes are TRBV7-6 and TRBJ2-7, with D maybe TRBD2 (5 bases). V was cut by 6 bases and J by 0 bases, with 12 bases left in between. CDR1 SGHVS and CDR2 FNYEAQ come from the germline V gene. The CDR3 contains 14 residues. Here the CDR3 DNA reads TGTGCCAGCAGACAAAGCGGAAGCTCCTACGAGCAGTACTTC. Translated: CASRQSGSSYEQYF.

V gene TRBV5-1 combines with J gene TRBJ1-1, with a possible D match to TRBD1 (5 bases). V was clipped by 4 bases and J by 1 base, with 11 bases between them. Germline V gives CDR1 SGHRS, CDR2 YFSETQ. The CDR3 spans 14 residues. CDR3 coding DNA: TGCGCCAGCAGCCTAGTTACAGGGAACACTGAAGCTTTCTTT. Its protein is CASSLVTGNTEAFF.

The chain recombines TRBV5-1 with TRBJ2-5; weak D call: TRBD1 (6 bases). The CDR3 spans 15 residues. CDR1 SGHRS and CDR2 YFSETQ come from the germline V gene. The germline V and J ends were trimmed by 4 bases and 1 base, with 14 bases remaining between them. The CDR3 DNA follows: TGCGCCAGCAGCGAAGGGGGTTTGGGCCAAGAGACCCAGTACTTC. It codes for CASSEGGLGQETQYF.

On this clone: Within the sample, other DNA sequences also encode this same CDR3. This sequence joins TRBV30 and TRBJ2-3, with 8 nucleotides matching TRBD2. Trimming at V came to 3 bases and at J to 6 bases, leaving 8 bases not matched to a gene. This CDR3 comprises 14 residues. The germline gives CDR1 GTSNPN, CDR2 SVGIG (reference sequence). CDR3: CAWSRAGGSDTQYF. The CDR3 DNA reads TGTGCCTGGAGCCGGGCGGGGGGATCTGATACGCAGTATTTT. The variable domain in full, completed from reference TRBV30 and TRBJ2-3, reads SQTIHQWPATLVQPVGSPLSLECTVEGTSNPNLYWYRQAAGRGLQLLFYSVGIGQISSEVPQNLSASRPQDRQFILSSKKLLLSDSGFYLCAWSRAGGSDTQYFGPGTRLTVL.

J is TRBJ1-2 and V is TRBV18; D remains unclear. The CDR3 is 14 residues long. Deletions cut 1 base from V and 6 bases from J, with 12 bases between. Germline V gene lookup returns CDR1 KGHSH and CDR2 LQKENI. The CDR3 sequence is CASSPQLREDGYTF. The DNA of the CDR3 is TGTGCCAGCTCACCACAGTTGCGGGAGGATGGCTACACCTTC.

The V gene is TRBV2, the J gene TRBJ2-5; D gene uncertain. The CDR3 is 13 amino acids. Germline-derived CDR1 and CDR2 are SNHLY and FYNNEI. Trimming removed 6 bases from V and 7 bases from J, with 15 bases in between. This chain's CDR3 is CASSLDPVGTQYF. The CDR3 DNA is TGTGCCAGCAGCCTCGACCCGGTGGGGACCCAGTACTTC.

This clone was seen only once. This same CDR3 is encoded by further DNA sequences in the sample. CDR3: CASSPYTDTQYF. The CDR3 DNA reads as TGTGCCAGCAGCCCTTACACAGATACGCAGTATTTT. The chain recombines TRBV9 with TRBJ2-3; D not resolved. This CDR3 is 12 amino acids long. Germline V gives CDR1 SGDLS, CDR2 YYNGEE. Trimming shortened V by 4 bases and J by 2 bases, and 5 bases separated the two germline ends.